This T cell receptor (beta chain) originates from a study of blood T cell repertoires in COVID-19. Study-level information: Acute-phase and convalescent COVID-19 samples originated in the United States, Italy and Spain.

TCRdb's copy holds only in-frame clones and misses some; the assay was immunoSEQ multiplex PCR. The table records 120,000 to 150,000 clones, approximately 80% of them present only once. CDR1 and CDR2 from the germline V gene are LNHDA and SQIVND (reference sequence). The CDR3 consists of 15 residues. V lost 2 bases, J lost 1 base, and 8 bases lay in between. Sequenced material: PBMCs or T cells enriched from blood (not recorded which). The gene calls are TRBV19 and TRBJ1-4; D is undetermined. This clonotype was sampled from a man aged 50 to 59 in a cohort exposed to, infected with or recovered from COVID-19 (not recorded which). CDR3 sequence: CASSIRGLTNEKLFF. DNA for the CDR3: TGTGCCAGTAGTATAAGAGGGTTAACTAATGAAAAACTGTTTTTT.